The present entry profiles one T cell receptor (beta chain) with its context. This specimen comes from a study of identical twins. TCRdb re-called the 5' RACE reads through MiXCR, storing one row per CDR3 protein. Altogether more than 600,000 distinct CDR3 sequences are present, 15% to 20% being singletons, with the ten largest covering 13%. The V gene lost 3 bases and the J gene lost 4 bases, with 11 bases spanning the gap. This CDR3 has 13 residues. Germline V gene lookup returns CDR1 SGHRS and CDR2 YFSETQ. This sample was also put to use in a study of T cells expressing NK-cell markers.

The source material was PBMCs. The TCR originated in a woman in her late teens or twenties in good health. The chain employs TRBV5-1 and TRBJ2-7; possibly TRBD1 or TRBD2 for D (6 bases each). The CDR3 bases are TGCGCCAGCAGCTCACGAGGGGGGTACGAGCAGTACTTC. Residues: CASSSRGGYEQYF.